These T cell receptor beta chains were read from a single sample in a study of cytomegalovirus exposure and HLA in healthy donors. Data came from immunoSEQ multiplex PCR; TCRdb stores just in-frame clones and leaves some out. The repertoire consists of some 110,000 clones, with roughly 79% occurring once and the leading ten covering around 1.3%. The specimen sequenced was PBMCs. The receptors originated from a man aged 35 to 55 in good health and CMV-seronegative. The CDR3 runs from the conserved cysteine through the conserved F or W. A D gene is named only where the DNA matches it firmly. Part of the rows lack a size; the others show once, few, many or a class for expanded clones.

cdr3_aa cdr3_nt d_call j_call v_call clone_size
CAIGTTASTDTQYF TGTGCCATCGGGACAACCGCTAGCACAGATACGCAGTATTTT . TRBJ2-3 TRBV10-3 .
CASSQFRLAGPQFF TGCGCCAGCAGCCAATTCCGACTAGCGGGGCCGCAGTTCTTC TRBD2 TRBJ2-1 TRBV4-1 .
CASSRGPSEQPQHF TGTGCCAGCAGCCGGGGACCTAGCGAACAGCCCCAGCATTTT . TRBJ1-5 TRBV5-8 .
CASSQGDRGVETQYF TGCGCCAGCAGCCAAGGGGACAGGGGGGTCGAGACCCAGTACTTC TRBD1 TRBJ2-5 TRBV5-1 .
CSVTGTGESEAFF TGCAGCGTGACCGGGACAGGGGAATCTGAAGCTTTCTTT TRBD1 TRBJ1-1 TRBV29-1 .
CASNPSGGDLNTEAFF TGTGCCAGCAACCCTTCGGGCGGGGATCTAAACACTGAAGCTTTCTTT . TRBJ1-1 TRBV27 .
CASRGLNTEAFF TGTGCAAGTCGCGGATTGAACACTGAAGCTTTCTTT . TRBJ1-1 TRBV19 few
CASSRTGTSGVSYNEQFF TGCGCCAGCAGCCGAACCGGGACTAGCGGGGTATCCTACAATGAGCAGTTCTTC TRBD2 TRBJ2-1 TRBV5-1 .
CATAGQGGETTYEQYF TGTGCCACCGCGGGACAGGGGGGCGAAACCACCTACGAGCAGTACTTC TRBD1 TRBJ2-7 TRBV28 .
CASSLTRTGFTEAFF TGTGCCAGCAGTTTAACTCGGACAGGGTTTACTGAAGCTTTCTTT TRBD1 TRBJ1-1 TRBV27 .
CASSLTSGELFF TGTGCCAGCAGCCTGACATCCGGGGAGCTGTTTTTT . TRBJ2-2 TRBV5-4 once
CASSLGRRDREGNEQFF TGTGCCAGCAGCTTAGGTCGTAGGGACAGGGAGGGGAATGAGCAGTTCTTC TRBD1 TRBJ2-1 TRBV11-3 .
CASSQENRLSGNTIYF TGCGCCAGCAGCCAAGAAAACAGGCTCTCTGGAAACACCATATATTTT . TRBJ1-3 TRBV4-3 .